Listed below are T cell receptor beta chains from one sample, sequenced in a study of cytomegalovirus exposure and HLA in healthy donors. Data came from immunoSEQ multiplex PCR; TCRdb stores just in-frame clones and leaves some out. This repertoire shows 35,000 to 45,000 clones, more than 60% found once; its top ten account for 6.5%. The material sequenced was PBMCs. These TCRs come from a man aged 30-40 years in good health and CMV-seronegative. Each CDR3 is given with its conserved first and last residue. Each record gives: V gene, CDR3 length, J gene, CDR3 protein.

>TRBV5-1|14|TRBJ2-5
CASSPGQGWETQYF
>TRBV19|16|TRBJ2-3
CASSTTPVLAVDTQYF
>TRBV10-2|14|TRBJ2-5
CATSGSSRQETQYF
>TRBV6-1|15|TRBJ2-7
CASSEGAGISYEQYF
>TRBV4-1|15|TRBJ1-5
CASSQESMGGQPQHF
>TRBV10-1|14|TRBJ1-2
CASSPAGNNYGYTF
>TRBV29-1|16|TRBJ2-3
CSVEVGSGWDTDTQYF
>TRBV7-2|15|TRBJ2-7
CASSPRVGDSYEQYF
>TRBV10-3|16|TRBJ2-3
CAISESRDSGADTQYF
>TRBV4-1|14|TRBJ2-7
CASSKTVLSYEQYF
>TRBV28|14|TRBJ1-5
CASDPGGAKGRQHF
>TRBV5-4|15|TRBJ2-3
CASSPSGGIKDTQYF
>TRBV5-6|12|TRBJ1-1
CASSLVGTEAFF
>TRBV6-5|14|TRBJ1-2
CASSYSHRNYGYTF
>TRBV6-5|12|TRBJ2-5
CASRKGQGGSYF
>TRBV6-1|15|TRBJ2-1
CASSEGTSGGNEQFF
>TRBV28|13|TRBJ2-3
CASSTGSTDTQYF
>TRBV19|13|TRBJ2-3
CASSILAGGAQYF
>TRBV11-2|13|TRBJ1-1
CASSSHGDTEAFF
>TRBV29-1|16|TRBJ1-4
CSVGGWTGDINEKLFF
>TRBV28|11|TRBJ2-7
CASSFIYEQYF
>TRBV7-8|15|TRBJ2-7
CASSLEGRGLLEQYF
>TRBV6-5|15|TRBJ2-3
CASSKGSGGADTQYF
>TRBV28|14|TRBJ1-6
CASSRDRSDSPLHF
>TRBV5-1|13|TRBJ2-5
CASSIQGGETQYF
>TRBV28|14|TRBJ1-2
CASSSQGVYYGYTF
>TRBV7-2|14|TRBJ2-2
CASIPQRNTGELFF
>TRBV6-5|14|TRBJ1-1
CASTRTGGLVEAFF
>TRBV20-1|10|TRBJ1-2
CSANIYGYTF
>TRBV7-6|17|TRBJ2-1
CASSSRLRGGAYNEQFF
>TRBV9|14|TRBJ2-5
CASSPTGGRETQYF
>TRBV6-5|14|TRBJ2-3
CASSSPQRADTQYF
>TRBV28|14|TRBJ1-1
CASSPYRGQYEAFF
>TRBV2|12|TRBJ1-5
CASSDQPARVHF
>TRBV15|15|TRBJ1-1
CATSRQRGARTEAFF